Shown below are 8 T cell receptor beta chains from a single sample sequenced in a study of blood T cell repertoires in COVID-19. Clones were read by immunoSEQ multiplex PCR, and TCRdb kept only the in-frame ones, dropping some. The sample has over 250,000 clones; 65% to 85% are singletons. Source material: peripheral blood. Source of these receptors: a human donor with COVID-19, enrolled during active disease. The donor label of this sample is uncertain.

The V gene is TRBV12-3 or TRBV12-4, the J gene TRBJ2-3; TRBD1 might be the D (6 bases). With 6 bases removed from V and 2 bases from J, the gap between germline ends came to 9 bases. The CDR3 loop spans 13 amino acids. The CDR3: CASRGGVTDTQYF. CDR3 coding DNA: TGTGCCAGCAGAGGGGGAGTCACAGATACGCAGTATTTT.

This clone has only one observation. The chain uses TRBV5-1 and TRBJ2-4, with D perhaps matching TRBD1 (6 bases). The V gene lost 6 bases and the J gene lost 1 base, with 26 bases spanning the gap. This CDR3 has 19 amino acids. Per the germline V gene, CDR1 is SGHRS and CDR2 is YFSETQ. CDR3 in DNA: TGCGCCAGCATCCCGAGCAAAGGCCCGCAAAGGGGGGCCAAAAACATTCAGTACTTC. Its protein product is CASIPSKGPQRGAKNIQYF.

This chain joins TRBV7-3 and TRBJ1-3, with D possibly matching TRBD1 (5 bases). This CDR3 has 16 amino acids. Germline V gene lookup returns CDR1 SGHTA and CDR2 FQGTGA. Deletions cut 4 bases from V and 0 bases from J, with 13 bases between. In DNA form, the CDR3 reads TGTGCCAGCAGCTCTTCAGGGCCCAGCTCTGGAAACACCATATATTTT. Protein product: CASSSSGPSSGNTIYF. Complete variable domain (other parts from reference TRBV7-3 and TRBJ1-3): GAGVSQTPSNKVTEKGKYVELRCDPISGHTALYWYRQSLGQGPEFLIYFQGTGAADDSGLPNDRFFAVRPEGSVSTLKIQRTERGDSAVYLCASSSSGPSSGNTIYFGEGSWLTVV.

J is TRBJ1-1 and V is TRBV18; 9 nucleotides agree with TRBD1. V shed 3 bases and J 5 bases; nucleotides not matched to a gene: 10. The CDR3 has 16 amino acids. The V gene's germline CDR1 is KGHSH and CDR2 LQKENI. CDR3 in amino acids: CASSPFTGGAKTEAFF. For the CDR3, the DNA is TGTGCCAGCTCACCGTTCACAGGGGGCGCGAAGACTGAAGCTTTCTTT.

The genes are TRBV10-3 and TRBJ1-2, with D unresolved. The length of the CDR3 is 14 residues. The V gene's germline CDR1 is ENHRY and CDR2 SYGVKD. V was pared by 2 bases and J by 5 bases, with 12 bases between. DNA for the CDR3: TGTGCCATCAGTGAGCTGGGGAGTTCGTATGGCTACACCTTC. As protein: CAISELGSSYGYTF.

The chain has TRBV11-2 and TRBJ2-7; TRBD2 agrees at 7 bases. Trimming took 1 base from V and 0 from J; bases not matched to a gene: 3. The CDR3 covers 15 residues. Germline V CDR1 and CDR2: SGHAT, FQNNGV. The CDR3 loop is CASSLVRDYSYEQYF. CDR3 DNA: TGTGCCAGCAGCTTAGTACGGGACTACTCCTACGAGCAGTACTTC.

This clone was seen a single time. The gene calls are TRBV7-8 and TRBJ2-3, with TRBD2 matching over 7 bases. CDR3 length: 18 amino acids. The junction had 17 bases not matched to a gene; V was cut back by 1 base and J by 7 bases. The germline gives CDR1 SGHVS, CDR2 FQNEAQ. The chain's CDR3 is CASSLDRGAGRGLYTQYF. Here the CDR3 DNA reads TGTGCCAGCAGCTTAGATAGAGGAGCGGGACGCGGGTTGTATACGCAGTATTTT.

V gene TRBV3-1 (or the pseudogene TRBV3-2) combines with J gene TRBJ1-6; tentatively, D is TRBD1 (6 bases). The CDR3 runs 16 residues. Trimming removed 4 bases from V and 0 bases from J, with 10 bases in between. Germline CDR1 reads LGHDT; CDR2 reads YNNKEL (reference sequence). CDR3 protein: CASSLGQSSYNSPLHF. The CDR3 DNA reads as TGTGCCAGCAGCCTCGGACAGAGCTCCTATAATTCACCCCTCCACTTT.